These 32 T cell receptor beta chains share one sample of origin, sequenced in a study of Graves' ophthalmopathy and Graves' hyperthyroidism. From RNA, the CDR3 regions of TCR beta chains were amplified and sequenced. A first-round RT-PCR used HTBI primers, followed by a second-round multiplex PCR. Using its own MiXCR run on the multiplex PCR reads, TCRdb lists one record per CDR3 protein. The top ten clones hold less than 4.5% of a sample with 580,000 or so distinct CDR3 sequences, approximately 37% of them seen once. The sample was peripheral blood or thyroid tissue (not recorded which). The receptors originated from an adult man with Graves' hyperthyroidism.

This clonotype was observed a single time. A much larger clone sits a single nucleotide away, making a read error possible. J is TRBJ2-2 and V is TRBV9; TRBD2 is a possible D gene (7 bases). The CDR3 covers 16 residues. Germline CDR1 and CDR2: SGDLS and YYNGEE. CDR3 residues: CASSVYQGTNNGELFF. The CDR3 DNA follows: TGTGCCAGCAGCGTATATCAGGGGACTAACAACGGGGAGCTGTTTTTT.

For this clonotype: A much larger clone is a single base away; this may be a read error. The rearrangement joins TRBV7-9 to TRBJ2-2, with D possibly matching TRBD1 (6 bases). The CDR3 is 14 residues long. Germline V gene sequence: CDR1 SEHNR, CDR2 FQNEAQ (reference sequence). The CDR3 region is CASSPDRTTRELFF. CDR3 DNA sequence: TGTGCCAGCAGCCCGGACAGAACCACCCGGGAGCTGTTTTTT.

About this clonotype itself: Without the conserved terminal phenylalanine or tryptophan, this CDR3 likely stems from a read error. Because the CDR3's place on the DNA is in doubt, the DNA is left out and the CDR3 is given as listed by TCRdb. The V and J genes are TRBV5-5 and TRBJ2-7; whether TRBD2, the table's D call, matches the DNA was not checked. The CDR3 has 8 residues if both end residues are counted. CDR1 is SGHKS, CDR2 YYEKEE, per germline (reference sequence). CDR3 amino acids: CASSTRTS.

For this clonotype: Its ends do not fully match the called genes, so a read error is possible. This rearrangement joins TRBV25-1 to TRBJ1-2; possibly TRBD1 for D (5 bases). The CDR3 runs 14 residues. Germline V gene lookup returns CDR1 MGHDK and CDR2 SYGVNS. CDR3 DNA: TGTGCCAGCGGTGACCCGGGGCGCAACTATGGCTACACCTTC. Protein: CASGDPGRNYGYTF.

This clonotype was detected ten times or more. J is TRBJ2-2 and V is TRBV5-1; no clear D gene. Trimming left V 2 bases short and J 2 bases short, with 13 bases between. CDR3 length: 16 residues. Germline V gene lookup returns CDR1 SGHRS and CDR2 YFSETQ. This CDR3 is CASSFQTQENTGELFF. The CDR3 nucleotides are TGCGCCAGCAGCTTCCAAACCCAGGAAAACACCGGGGAGCTGTTTTTT.

This clonotype was counted between two and nine times. The chain carries TRBV6-1 and TRBJ1-2, with a weak D call TRBD1 (5 bases). Germline V lookup: CDR1 MNHNS, CDR2 SASEGT. This CDR3 has 16 amino acids. V dropped 7 bases and J dropped 5 bases, with 23 bases sitting between them. The CDR3 DNA reads as TGTGCCAGCACTCCCCCCGGTCCAGGAAGGGGTTATGGCTACACCTTC. It translates to CASTPPGPGRGYGYTF.

Worth noting for this clonotype: The germline gene is not matched at one end of the junction; a read error may be the cause. V is TRBV11-2 and J is TRBJ2-7; D could derive from TRBD1 or TRBD2 (5 bases each). This CDR3 is 15 amino acids long. Per germline, CDR1 SGHAT and CDR2 FQNNGV. The CDR3 here is CASSLDGGGTGELYF. The CDR3 bases are TGTGCCAGCAGCTTAGACGGCGGTGGGACCGGGGAGCTGTACTTC.

With regard to this clonotype: A much larger clone lies one base from this, so it may be a read error. V and J are TRBV2 and TRBJ2-7; either TRBD1 or TRBD2 may fit D (5 bases each). The germline V gene encodes CDR1 SNHLY and CDR2 FYNNEI. The CDR3 has 13 amino acids. V was cut by 3 bases and J by 5 bases, with 11 bases left in between. The CDR3: CASSDSRDDEQYF. The DNA for the CDR3 is TGTGCCAGCAGTGATTCCAGGGACGACGAGCAGTACTTC.

The chain combines TRBV9 with TRBJ1-4; D gene unclear. From germline, CDR1 is SGDLS and CDR2 YYNGEE. V was trimmed by 0 bases and J by 8 bases, leaving 14 bases between them. This CDR3 contains 15 residues. CDR3 residues: CASSVDATRREKLFF. CDR3 DNA: TGTGCCAGCAGCGTAGATGCAACACGGCGGGAAAAACTGTTTTTT.

In its sample, this clonotype was seen many times. This chain joins TRBV29-1 and TRBJ1-1; perhaps TRBD1 as D (6 bases). The CDR3 loop spans 14 amino acids. Germline V lookup: CDR1 SQVTM, CDR2 ANQGSEA. Trimming removed 1 base from V and 4 bases from J, with 13 bases in between. CDR3 DNA: TGCAGCGTTGAAGTGGCCGGGGGCGGCACTGAAGCTTTCTTT. Protein sequence: CSVEVAGGGTEAFF.

This clonotype was seen at least ten times. The rearrangement links TRBV6-5 to TRBJ2-5; D unresolved. Between the trimmed V and J ends, which lost 6 bases and 3 bases, there was a span of 11 bases. This CDR3 has 13 amino acids. Germline CDR1 is MNHEY and CDR2 is SVGAGI. The CDR3 DNA is TGTGCCAGCAGATTCGGCGAGAAAGAGACCCAGTACTTC. This sequence encodes CASRFGEKETQYF.

This clonotype was recorded at least ten times. This rearrangement joins TRBV4-2 to TRBJ1-3; TRBD1 matches 8 bases. J lost 5 bases, V lost 5 bases, and 5 bases had no gene match. The germline V gene has CDR1 LGHNA and CDR2 YNFKEQ. The CDR3 is 14 amino acids. In DNA, the CDR3 is TGTGCCAGCAGCTTGGACAGGGAGAGAAACACCATATATTTT. Translating it yields CASSLDRERNTIYF.

The chain links TRBV24-1 to TRBJ2-1, with 8 bases lining up with TRBD2. In germline, CDR1 is KGHDR, CDR2 SFDVKD. V dropped 2 bases and J dropped 3; count of bases not matched to a gene: 8. The CDR3 runs to 17 residues. CDR3 residues: CATSDYDRSGVYNEQFF. In nucleotides, the CDR3 is TGTGCCACCAGTGATTATGACCGTAGCGGGGTCTACAATGAGCAGTTCTTC.

This clonotype appeared a few times. The chain carries TRBV11-2 and TRBJ2-5; D remains ambiguous. Trimming removed 5 bases at V and 5 bases at J, with 9 bases between. Germline assignment: CDR1 SGHAT and CDR2 FQNNGV. The CDR3 covers 12 residues. In DNA form, the CDR3 reads TGTGCCAGCAGCGTCCATGGGGAGACCCAGTACTTC. It specifies CASSVHGETQYF.

As for this clonotype: A much bigger clone sits one base away, suggesting this may be a read error. This rearrangement joins TRBV7-9 to TRBJ1-4, with 7 bases aligning to TRBD1. The CDR3 totals 14 residues. Germline CDR1 SEHNR, CDR2 FQNEAQ (reference sequence). The CDR3 DNA is TGTGCCAGCAGCCCGACAGGGACTAGTGAAAAACTGTCTTTT. Residues: CASSPTGTSEKLSF. The full variable domain, in which reference TRBV7-9 and TRBJ1-4 provide the parts outside the CDR3, is DTGVSQNPRHKITKRGQNVTFRCDPISEHNRLYWYRQTLGQGPEFLTYFQNEAQLEKSRLLSDRFSAERPKGSFSTLEIQRTEQGDSAMYLCASSPTGTSEKLSFGSGTQLSVL.

The rearrangement uses TRBV2 and TRBJ2-1; D is undetermined. Trimming took off 5 bases at V and 5 bases at J, with 13 bases between the two ends. The CDR3 is 14 amino acids. CDR1 SNHLY and CDR2 FYNNEI come from the germline V gene. The chain's CDR3 is CASSHRRSDNEQFF. CDR3 nucleotides: TGTGCCAGCAGTCATAGAAGATCCGACAATGAGCAGTTCTTC.

In this sample, this clonotype turned up a few times. One end of the junction fails to match germline, which may point to a read error. The chain is built from TRBV5-1 and TRBJ2-5; 15 bases are a match to TRBD2. This CDR3 contains 18 residues. The germline CDR1 and CDR2 sequences are SGHRS and YFSETQ. CDR3 in DNA: TGCGCCAGTAGCTTGGTGGGACTAGCGGGAGGCGGAGGAGAGACCCAGTACTTC. Its protein product is CASSLVGLAGGGGETQYF.

This clonotype was counted at least ten times. The chain recombines TRBV20-1 with TRBJ1-6, with D maybe TRBD1 (5 bases). The CDR3 extends over 17 amino acids. The V gene lost 0 bases and the J gene lost 7 bases, with 19 bases spanning the gap. CDR1 and CDR2 (germline): DFQATT, SNEGSKA (reference sequence). CDR3 region: CSARDLGGQGGNSPLHF. The DNA for the CDR3 is TGCAGTGCTAGAGATCTCGGTGGGCAGGGTGGGAATTCACCCCTCCACTTT.

As regards this clonotype: A much larger clone differs by one base, so this may be a read error. The CDR3 ends on some other residue instead of the conserved phenylalanine or tryptophan, so this is likely a read error. The gene calls are TRBV5-1 and TRBJ2-5, with no clear D. V was trimmed by 6 bases and J by 1 base, leaving 4 bases between them. The CDR3 consists of 11 residues. The germline V gene encodes CDR1 SGHRS and CDR2 YFSETQ. The CDR3 nucleotides are TGCGCCAGCACCGCCCAAGAGACCCAGTACCTC. Amino acid sequence: CASTAQETQYL.

Ten or more counts support this clonotype. The V call is TRBV7-9, the J call TRBJ2-2; the match to TRBD1 covers 8 bases. With V trimmed by 5 bases and J by 5 bases, 10 bases remained unmatched. The CDR3 is 16 residues long. CDR1 and CDR2 from the germline V gene are SEHNR and FQNEAQ (reference sequence). This chain's CDR3 is CASSPGQGWWTGELFF. DNA of the CDR3: TGTGCCAGCAGCCCCGGACAGGGCTGGTGGACCGGGGAGCTGTTTTTT. The full variable domain, in which reference TRBV7-9 and TRBJ2-2 provide the parts outside the CDR3, is DTGVSQNPRHKITKRGQNVTFRCDPISEHNRLYWYRQTLGQGPEFLTYFQNEAQLEKSRLLSDRFSAERPKGSFSTLEIQRTEQGDSAMYLCASSPGQGWWTGELFFGEGSRLTVL.

The rearrangement uses TRBV25-1 and TRBJ1-1; TRBD1 agrees at 10 bases. The germline V gene has CDR1 MGHDK and CDR2 SYGVNS. V trimming: 6 bases; J trimming: 3 bases; junction bases outside the gene matches: 7. The CDR3 covers 15 residues. The CDR3 DNA sequence: TGTGCCAGCAGCGAAGGGACAGGGGTTTACACTGAAGCTTTCTTT. Translation gives CASSEGTGVYTEAFF.

Only a few counts were recorded for this clonotype. The genes are TRBV7-2 and TRBJ2-3; TRBD2 aligns across 9 bases. Trimming at V came to 0 bases and at J to 5 bases, leaving 3 bases not matched to a gene. The CDR3 sequence is 15 residues long. Germline lookup yields CDR1 SGHTA and CDR2 FQGNSA. CDR3 residues: CASSLAGLAKDTQYF. The DNA for the CDR3 is TGTGCCAGCAGCTTAGCCGGACTAGCGAAAGATACGCAGTATTTT.

The J gene is TRBJ1-5, the V gene TRBV15, with D possibly being TRBD1 (5 bases). V lost 1 base to trimming and J lost 5 bases, with 6 bases between them. The V gene's germline CDR1 is LNHNV and CDR2 YYDKDF (reference sequence). This CDR3 spans 13 amino acids. This CDR3 reads CATSRGGDQPQHF. For the CDR3, the DNA is TGTGCCACCAGCAGAGGGGGCGATCAGCCCCAGCATTTT.

Ten or more counts support this clonotype. The chain combines TRBV12-3 or TRBV12-4 with TRBJ1-6; D is unresolved. There are 15 residues in the CDR3. Deletions cut 2 bases from V and 1 base from J, with 6 bases between. The CDR3 DNA is TGTGCCAGCAGTTTAACCCTTTCCTATAATTCACCCCTCCACTTT. Residues: CASSLTLSYNSPLHF.

This clonotype has just a few counts. This chain joins TRBV24-1 and TRBJ2-5, with 7 nucleotides matching TRBD2. The CDR3 consists of 15 residues. With V trimmed by 0 bases and J by 4 bases, 4 bases remained unmatched. Per germline, CDR1 KGHDR and CDR2 SFDVKD. The CDR3 nucleotides read TGTGCCACCAGTGATTTGCTCGGGGGGTTAGAGACCCAGTACTTC. It specifies CATSDLLGGLETQYF.

This clonotype was seen many times. This rearrangement joins TRBV20-1 to TRBJ2-5; D is undetermined. The CDR3 spans 13 residues. V gave up 2 bases and J gave up 1 base, with 8 bases separating them. The germline V gene encodes CDR1 DFQATT and CDR2 SNEGSKA (reference sequence). The DNA for the CDR3 is TGCAGTGCTAGACAGGTCCCCCAAGAGACCCAGTACTTC. Residues: CSARQVPQETQYF.

The chain couples TRBV29-1 to TRBJ2-7; 8 nucleotides line up with TRBD1. In germline, CDR1 is SQVTM, CDR2 ANQGSEA. The CDR3 is made up of 14 amino acids. V was clipped by 5 bases and J by 3 bases; unmatched bases: 9. The CDR3 loop reads CSVSRAGGGYEQYF. DNA for the CDR3: TGCAGCGTTAGTCGGGCAGGGGGCGGCTACGAGCAGTACTTC.

This clonotype was seen ten or more times. The genes are TRBV29-1 and TRBJ2-3, with D possibly being TRBD1 (5 bases). Trimming removed 3 bases at V and 0 bases at J, with 7 bases between. The CDR3 loop spans 13 amino acids. The V gene's germline CDR1 is SQVTM and CDR2 ANQGSEA. CDR3 nucleotide sequence: TGCAGCGTTGAGCAGGGTAGCACAGATACGCAGTATTTT. This codes for CSVEQGSTDTQYF.

CDR3: CAWSVQGQQPQHF. The CDR3 nucleotides read TGTGCCTGGAGTGTACAGGGGCAACAGCCCCAGCATTTT. The gene calls are TRBV30 and TRBJ1-5, with 7 bases identical to TRBD1. The CDR3 is 13 amino acids. The V and J ends lost 0 bases and 7 bases, in that order; junction bases with no gene match: 3. Germline V gene lookup returns CDR1 GTSNPN and CDR2 SVGIG (reference sequence).

Concerning this clonotype: Its ends do not fully match the called genes, so a read error is possible. V usage is TRBV6-1 and J usage is TRBJ1-1; D gene ambiguous. Germline V gives CDR1 MNHNS, CDR2 SASEGT. This CDR3 has 15 amino acids. The DNA of the CDR3 is TGTGCCAGCGTCCTGGACTGGGTGGTGAACATTGAAGCTTTCTTT. It yields the protein CASVLDWVVNIEAFF.

Concerning this clonotype itself: A much larger clone is a single base away; this may be a read error. The J gene is TRBJ1-1, the V gene TRBV7-9; a possible D gene is TRBD1 (6 bases). The CDR3 totals 15 residues. Germline CDR1 SEHNR, CDR2 FQNEAQ (reference sequence). The CDR3 sequence is CAGSYGGNRDTEAFF. CDR3 DNA sequence: TGTGCCGGCAGCTACGGGGGGAACAGGGATACTGAAGCTTTCTTT.

This clonotype was seen many times. The rearrangement links TRBV15 to TRBJ1-2; maybe TRBD1 (6 bases). Germline V lookup: CDR1 LNHNV, CDR2 YYDKDF (reference sequence). The CDR3 sequence is 15 residues long. Trimming removed 1 base at V and 8 bases at J, with 17 bases between. The CDR3 nucleotides are TGTGCCACCAGCAGAGCCCTGCCAGGGGATGGCGGCTACACCTTC. Its translation is CATSRALPGDGGYTF.